The next 15 T cell receptor beta chains were all read from a single sample in a study of technical replicates of blood from a few donors. TCRdb's table, derived via immunoSEQ multiplex PCR, lists solely in-frame clones and lacks some. The sample records about 59,000 clones, approximately 97% being singletons. What was sequenced was T cells isolated from PBMCs. These receptors originate from a human donor in good health.

This clone showed up just once. The V call is TRBV5-1, the J call TRBJ1-4; maybe TRBD1 (6 bases). V lost 6 bases, J lost 8 bases, and 14 bases lay in between. The CDR3 spans 13 residues. The V gene's germline CDR1 is SGHRS and CDR2 YFSETQ. The CDR3 sequence: CASTQGRGEKLFF. As DNA, the CDR3 is TGCGCCAGCACTCAGGGGCGAGGGGAAAAACTGTTTTTT.

This sequence joins TRBV6-1 and TRBJ2-7; 7 bases fit TRBD1. Germline lookup yields CDR1 MNHNS and CDR2 SASEGT. The J segment lost 2 bases and the V segment lost 2 bases, leaving 12 bases of the junction unmatched. This CDR3 is 17 amino acids long. Here the CDR3 DNA reads TGTGCCAGCAGTGAAATTCCGAGGGGGCCCGGAACCTACGAGCAGTACTTC. This codes for CASSEIPRGPGTYEQYF.

CDR3 loop: CASSPTGTSGETQYF. As DNA, the CDR3 is TGTGCCAGCTCACCTACCGGGACTAGCGGAGAGACCCAGTACTTC. J is TRBJ2-5 and V is TRBV18, with 11 bases aligning to TRBD2. V shed 3 bases, J shed 4 bases, and the junction held 4 bases outside the gene matches. The CDR3 is made up of 15 amino acids. The V gene's germline CDR1 is KGHSH and CDR2 LQKENI.

The chain employs TRBV6-5 and TRBJ1-1, with TRBD1 matching over 10 bases. The CDR3 is 13 residues long. Germline CDR1 is MNHEY and CDR2 is SVGAGI. V trimming: 5 bases; J trimming: 5 bases; junction bases outside the gene matches: 2. In nucleotides, the CDR3 is TGTGCCAGCAGTCGGACAGGGGGGACTGAAGCTTTCTTT. This sequence encodes CASSRTGGTEAFF.

The chain is built from TRBV27 and TRBJ2-1, with D hard to call. The CDR3 is 14 amino acids. Germline values: CDR1 MNHEY, CDR2 SMNVEV (reference sequence). V dropped 6 bases and J dropped 6 bases, with 15 bases sitting between them. DNA for the CDR3: TGTGCCAGCAGCTATTCCGACGGAGCCAATGAGCAGTTCTTC. It specifies CASSYSDGANEQFF.

The CDR3 is CAISTATDTQYF. In nucleotides, the CDR3 is TGTGCCATCTCGACAGCCACAGATACGCAGTATTTT. V is TRBV10-3 and J is TRBJ2-3; D might be TRBD1 (5 bases). Trimming left V 8 bases short and J 2 bases short, with 8 bases between. The germline gives CDR1 ENHRY, CDR2 SYGVKD. This CDR3 contains 12 residues.

V and J are TRBV6-5 and TRBJ2-7; D possibly corresponds to TRBD1 (6 bases). This CDR3 has 14 amino acids. Trimming left V 6 bases short and J 7 bases short, with 19 bases between. In germline, CDR1 is MNHEY, CDR2 SVGAGI. Here the CDR3 DNA reads TGTGCCAGCAGGGTTACATTACAGGGAGTTGAGCAGTACTTC. Amino acids: CASRVTLQGVEQYF.

CDR3 coding DNA: TGTGCCAGCAGTCCTACGGCGAATGCGGGAGGCACGCATGATACGCAGTATTTT. Translated: CASSPTANAGGTHDTQYF. This chain links TRBV13 with TRBJ2-3, with 8 bases lining up with TRBD2. V shed 6 bases and J 6 bases; nucleotides not matched to a gene: 20. This CDR3 comprises 18 residues. Germline CDR1 is PRHDT and CDR2 is FYEKMQ (reference sequence). The complete variable domain, with remaining parts taken from reference TRBV13 and TRBJ2-3, reads AAGVIQSPRHLIKEKRETATLKCYPIPRHDTVYWYQQGPGQDPQFLISFYEKMQSDKGSIPDRFSAQQFSDYHSELNMSSLELGDSALYFCASSPTANAGGTHDTQYFGPGTRLTVL.

The chain has TRBV2 and TRBJ1-2; no firm D call. V was cut by 7 bases and J by 10 bases, with 13 bases left in between. Looked up from germline, CDR1 is SNHLY and CDR2 is FYNNEI. The CDR3 spans 11 residues. CDR3 in DNA: TGTGCCAGCAACGGATGGGCCAACTACACCTTC. Translated: CASNGWANYTF. Complete variable domain (other parts from reference TRBV2 and TRBJ1-2): EPEVTQTPSHQVTQMGQEVILRCVPISNHLYFYWYRQILGQKVEFLVSFYNNEISEKSEIFDDQFSVERPDGSNFTLKIRSTKLEDSAMYFCASNGWANYTFGSGTRLTVV.

The chain couples TRBV7-6 to TRBJ2-2, with no clear D. Trimming left V 1 base short and J 0 bases short, with 18 bases between. The CDR3 consists of 19 residues. The V gene's germline CDR1 is SGHVS and CDR2 FNYEAQ. DNA of the CDR3: TGTGCCAGCAGCTTAGGTCTCGACGGTGGGCTACCGAACACCGGGGAGCTGTTTTTT. This gives the protein CASSLGLDGGLPNTGELFF. The whole variable domain, remainder taken from reference TRBV7-6 and TRBJ2-2, is GAGVSQSPRYKVTKRGQDVALRCDPISGHVSLYWYRQALGQGPEFLTYFNYEAQQDKSGLPNDRFSAERPEGSISTLTIQRTEQRDSAMYRCASSLGLDGGLPNTGELFFGEGSRLTVL.

This clone was observed once. The gene calls are TRBV29-1 and TRBJ1-1; D uncertain. Per germline, CDR1 SQVTM and CDR2 ANQGSEA. CDR3 length equals 15 residues. V was cut by 0 bases and J by 7 bases, with 18 bases left in between. CDR3 loop: CSVEDGSYGNIEAFF. For the CDR3, the DNA is TGCAGCGTTGAAGATGGATCATACGGGAATATTGAAGCTTTCTTT. Using reference TRBV29-1 and TRBJ1-1 for the parts outside the CDR3, the full variable domain is SAVISQKPSRDICQRGTSLTIQCQVDSQVTMMFWYRQQPGQSLTLIATANQGSEATYESGFVIDKFPISRPNLTFSTLTVSNMSPEDSSIYLCSVEDGSYGNIEAFFGQGTRLTVV.

V and J are TRBV5-1 and TRBJ2-7; tentatively, D is TRBD2 (6 bases). Trimming shortened V by 0 bases and J by 5 bases, and 15 bases separated the two germline ends. The CDR3 spans 15 residues. Germline CDR1 reads SGHRS; CDR2 reads YFSETQ. CDR3 nucleotide sequence: TGCGCCAGCAGCTTGGGGCAGGGCGGCGGGAACGAGCAGTACTTC. Translating it yields CASSLGQGGGNEQYF.

The rearrangement joins TRBV27 to TRBJ1-5; 11 bases map to TRBD1. The V and J ends lost 6 bases and 2 bases, in that order; junction bases with no gene match: 12. CDR3 length equals 18 residues. Germline CDR1 reads MNHEY; CDR2 reads SMNVEV (reference sequence). For the CDR3, the DNA is TGTGCCAGCAGCCCAGTCGGGACAGGGGGGTTGGGCAATCAGCCCCAGCATTTT. Its protein product is CASSPVGTGGLGNQPQHF.

The chain couples TRBV7-3 to TRBJ2-5, with 7 bases fitting TRBD1. The CDR3 has 14 residues. With 3 bases clipped from V and 5 bases from J, the junction kept 6 bases outside the gene matches. Per germline, CDR1 SGHTA and CDR2 FQGTGA. CDR3 nucleotides: TGTGCCAGCAGCTTCGACAGGGAGAGCGAGACCCAGTACTTC. The encoded protein is CASSFDRESETQYF.

This sequence joins TRBV2 and TRBJ2-1; 8 positions match TRBD2. CDR1 SNHLY and CDR2 FYNNEI come from the germline V gene. The junction had 10 bases not matched to a gene; V was cut back by 6 bases and J by 9 bases. The CDR3 sequence is 14 residues long. The CDR3 DNA reads as TGTGCCAGCAGCGGGACTAGGGGTGGGGGTGAGCAGTTCTTC. Translation: CASSGTRGGGEQFF.